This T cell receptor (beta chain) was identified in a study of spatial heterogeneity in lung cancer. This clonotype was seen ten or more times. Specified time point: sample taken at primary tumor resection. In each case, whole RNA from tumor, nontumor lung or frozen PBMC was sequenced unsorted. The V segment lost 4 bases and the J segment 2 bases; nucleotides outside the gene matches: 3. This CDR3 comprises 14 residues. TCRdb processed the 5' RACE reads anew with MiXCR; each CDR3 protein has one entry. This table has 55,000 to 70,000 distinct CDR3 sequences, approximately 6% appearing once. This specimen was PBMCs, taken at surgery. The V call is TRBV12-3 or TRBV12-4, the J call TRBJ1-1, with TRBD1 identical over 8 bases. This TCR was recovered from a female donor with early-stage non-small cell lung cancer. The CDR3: CASSWTGKNTEAFF. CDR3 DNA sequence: TGTGCCAGCAGTTGGACAGGGAAAAACACTGAAGCTTTCTTT.